The source of this TCR beta chain is a study of blood T cell repertoires in COVID-19. Overall study: COVID-19 samples, acute and convalescent, were from the United States, Italy and Spain. PBMCs, B-cell-depleted T cells, or T cells were the source of the cDNA or gDNA that made up the material.

This CDR3 has 15 amino acids. Trimming cost V 2 bases and J 2 bases, with 11 bases left between them. CDR1 is SGHKS, CDR2 YYEKEE, per germline (reference sequence). Data came from immunoSEQ multiplex PCR; TCRdb stores just in-frame clones and leaves some out. The sample shows approximately 300,000 clones, around 90% of them seen only once. Which cohort a participant joined came from the clinical history participants gave. The sample was PBMCs or T cells enriched from blood (not recorded which). This TCR was recovered from a woman in her twenties or thirties who had recovered from COVID-19. This chain joins TRBV5-5 and TRBJ1-5, with a tentative D call TRBD1 (5 bases). The CDR3 loop reads CASSFGRGGNQPQHF. CDR3 DNA: TGTGCCAGCAGCTTTGGGAGGGGTGGCAATCAGCCCCAGCATTTT.